The 32 T cell receptor beta chains reported below all come from one sample, sequenced in a study of blood T cell repertoires in COVID-19. Clones were read by immunoSEQ multiplex PCR, and TCRdb kept only the in-frame ones, dropping some. This table holds around 160,000 clones, 88% found once. Sample: PBMCs or T cells enriched from blood (not recorded which). These receptors came from a woman aged 25 to 39 with acute COVID-19.

The chain uses TRBV19 and TRBJ1-4; a weak D match, TRBD1 (6 bases). CDR1 LNHDA and CDR2 SQIVND come from the germline V gene (reference sequence). Trimming left V 3 bases short and J 7 bases short, with 15 bases between. The CDR3 has 15 amino acids. The chain's CDR3 is CASSIFRDIPEKLFF. The CDR3 DNA reads as TGTGCCAGTAGTATTTTTCGGGACATCCCTGAAAAACTGTTTTTT.

The chain joins TRBV14 to TRBJ2-7; TRBD1 agrees at 8 bases. The CDR3 loop spans 19 amino acids. With V trimmed by 0 bases and J by 1 base, 14 bases remained unmatched. Germline values: CDR1 SGHDN, CDR2 FVKESK. The CDR3: CASSQDNTPGQVFSYEQYF. CDR3 DNA sequence: TGTGCCAGCAGCCAAGATAACACGCCGGGACAGGTTTTTTCCTACGAGCAGTACTTC.

The gene calls are TRBV7-8 and TRBJ2-2; 7 nucleotides align to TRBD2. The CDR3 has 17 residues. V dropped 1 base and J dropped 7; count of bases not matched to a gene: 12. Germline CDR1 SGHVS, CDR2 FQNEAQ. CDR3 sequence: CASSLVPVAGRVGELFF. CDR3 nucleotides: TGTGCCAGCAGCTTAGTTCCCGTGGCAGGGAGGGTCGGGGAGCTGTTTTTT.

The genes are TRBV7-8 and TRBJ2-7; TRBD2 aligns across 7 bases. The germline CDR1 and CDR2 sequences are SGHVS and FQNEAQ. The CDR3 has 16 residues. Trimming removed 3 bases from V and 2 bases from J; junction bases left unmatched: 10. The CDR3 DNA reads as TGTGCCAGCAGCTTTAGCGGGCGGGGGACTACCTACGAGCAGTACTTC. This translates into CASSFSGRGTTYEQYF.

This chain links TRBV4-3 with TRBJ1-2; a weak D match, TRBD1 (5 bases). This CDR3 is built from 13 residues. Trimming removed 5 bases at V and 6 bases at J, with 13 bases between. Germline CDR1 LGHNA, CDR2 YSLEER. CDR3 sequence reads: CASSSRGVDGYTF. The DNA of the CDR3 is TGCGCCAGCAGCTCTAGGGGCGTGGATGGCTACACCTTC.

This rearrangement joins TRBV6-1 to TRBJ1-2; TRBD1 agrees at 9 bases. V gave up 1 base and J gave up 2 bases; unmatched junction bases: 8. Germline V gene data show CDR1 as MNHNS and CDR2 as SASEGT. The CDR3 is 17 amino acids. DNA of the CDR3: TGTGCCAGCAGTGAAGTGGGGTCCGGGACAGGGAACTATGGCTACACCTTC. The encoded protein is CASSEVGSGTGNYGYTF.

The count of this clone is one. J is TRBJ1-1 and V is TRBV28, with D perhaps TRBD1 (6 bases). The CDR3 extends over 13 amino acids. Looked up from germline, CDR1 is MDHEN and CDR2 is SYDVKM. Trimming pared 5 bases from V and 5 bases from J, leaving 12 bases between. The CDR3 spells CASSLLQGTEAFF. CDR3 coding DNA: TGTGCCAGCAGTCTACTACAGGGAACTGAAGCTTTCTTT.

The CDR3 coding sequence is TGTGCCAGCAGTTTTCCTCAAACAGGGGTTCTCTATGGCTACACCTTC. Amino acid sequence: CASSFPQTGVLYGYTF. The J gene is TRBJ1-2, the V gene TRBV28; 7 positions match TRBD1. The CDR3 sequence is 16 residues long. The junction had 11 bases not matched to a gene; V was cut back by 3 bases and J by 4 bases. CDR1 is MDHEN, CDR2 SYDVKM, per germline.

This clone came up a few times. The chain combines TRBV9 with TRBJ2-7, with 7 bases matching TRBD2. The CDR3 is 15 amino acids. The germline V gene has CDR1 SGDLS and CDR2 YYNGEE. Trimming removed 3 bases from V and 0 bases from J; junction bases left unmatched: 6. The CDR3 loop is CASSATSGNSYEQYF. The DNA of the CDR3 is TGTGCCAGCAGCGCGACCAGCGGGAACTCCTACGAGCAGTACTTC.

This clone is a singleton in its sample. The genes are TRBV19 and TRBJ1-2; TRBD1 aligns across 8 bases. The CDR3 spans 12 residues. Per germline, CDR1 LNHDA and CDR2 SQIVND (reference sequence). V dropped 4 bases and J dropped 8; count of bases not matched to a gene: 3. CDR3 in DNA: TGTGCCAGTAGTACAGGGGGCCGAGGCTACACCTTC. Translated, it gives CASSTGGRGYTF.

This clone was seen a few times. This sequence joins TRBV7-9 and TRBJ2-1, with 13 bases fitting TRBD2. The CDR3 covers 16 residues. The J segment lost 2 bases and the V segment lost 4 bases, leaving 2 bases of the junction unmatched. CDR1 is SEHNR, CDR2 FQNEAQ, per germline (reference sequence). In nucleotides, the CDR3 is TGTGCCAGCAGCTCAGGGACTAGCGGGACCTACAATGAGCAGTTCTTC. Protein: CASSSGTSGTYNEQFF.

The CDR3 loop is CASQGYEQYF. The CDR3 DNA reads as TGCGCCAGCCAGGGGTACGAGCAGTACTTC. The chain joins TRBV10-1 to TRBJ2-7; maybe TRBD1 (6 bases). Between the trimmed V and J ends, which lost 8 bases and 4 bases, there was a span of 6 bases. Germline V CDR1 and CDR2: WNHNN, SYGVQD (reference sequence). CDR3 length: 10 amino acids.

The genes are TRBV5-1 and TRBJ2-1; D is possibly TRBD2 (6 bases). The germline V and J ends were trimmed by 0 bases and 9 bases, with 22 bases remaining between them. The CDR3 is made up of 17 amino acids. Germline V gives CDR1 SGHRS, CDR2 YFSETQ. The CDR3 DNA is TGCGCCAGCAGCTTGGCCTCGTTGGCGGGATTGGTCGGTGAGCAGTTCTTC. This gives the protein CASSLASLAGLVGEQFF.

The chain recombines TRBV4-3 with TRBJ1-5; weak D call: TRBD1 (5 bases). Germline-derived CDR1 and CDR2 are LGHNA and YSLEER. V was pared by 1 base and J by 3 bases, with 16 bases between. The CDR3 sequence is 17 residues long. The CDR3 DNA reads as TGCGCCAGCAGCCAAGGGGTTGAGGGGACTTTCAATCAGCCCCAGCATTTT. Amino acid sequence: CASSQGVEGTFNQPQHF.

J is TRBJ1-4 and V is TRBV4-3; the match to TRBD1 covers 9 bases. CDR3 length equals 19 residues. Germline CDR1 reads LGHNA; CDR2 reads YSLEER. The trim removed 0 bases at V and 0 bases at J, leaving 8 bases unmatched. CDR3 bases: TGCGCCAGCAGCCAAGATCTACCGACAGGGGGTTCAACTAATGAAAAACTGTTTTTT. Encoded protein: CASSQDLPTGGSTNEKLFF.

The chain uses TRBV7-2 and TRBJ2-1, with 8 positions matching TRBD1. This CDR3 is 17 amino acids long. V lost 2 bases to trimming and J lost 1 base; unmatched junction nucleotides: 7. Germline values: CDR1 SGHTA, CDR2 FQGNSA. CDR3 sequence (DNA): TGTGCCAGCAGCTTACGTGGGGGACAGGATTCCTACAATGAGCAGTTCTTC. Translating gives CASSLRGGQDSYNEQFF. The full variable domain, its missing parts supplied by reference TRBV7-2 and TRBJ2-1, is GAGVSQSPSNKVTEKGKDVELRCDPISGHTALYWYRQSLGQGLEFLIYFQGNSAPDKSGLPSDRFSAERTGGSVSTLTIQRTQQEDSAVYLCASSLRGGQDSYNEQFFGPGTRLTVL.

The V call is TRBV14, the J call TRBJ1-1; D gene ambiguous. Trimming left V 4 bases short and J 6 bases short, with 12 bases between. CDR1 and CDR2 from the germline V gene are SGHDN and FVKESK. The CDR3 consists of 13 residues. CDR3 region: CASSRNAESEAFF. The CDR3 DNA follows: TGTGCCAGCAGCCGAAACGCCGAGTCTGAAGCTTTCTTT.

This clone was counted between two and nine times. The chain employs TRBV19 and TRBJ2-5; TRBD1 agrees at 8 bases. CDR1 and CDR2 from the germline V gene are LNHDA and SQIVND (reference sequence). J was trimmed by 1 base and V by 8 bases; bases with no gene match: 12. This CDR3 is 16 amino acids long. CDR3 in amino acids: CASGRPGQAVQETQYF. The CDR3 DNA follows: TGTGCCAGTGGTCGACCGGGACAGGCCGTCCAAGAGACCCAGTACTTC.

This chain uses TRBV18 with TRBJ1-3; 9 nucleotides match TRBD1. The CDR3 runs to 17 residues. The germline V gene has CDR1 KGHSH and CDR2 LQKENI. V lost 3 bases to trimming and J lost 0 bases; unmatched junction nucleotides: 6. The CDR3 sequence: CASSPQQGASSGNTIYF. The CDR3 nucleotides are TGTGCCAGCTCACCGCAACAGGGGGCCTCCTCTGGAAACACCATATATTTT.

The chain links TRBV5-6 to TRBJ2-7; 12 bases match TRBD2. J was trimmed by 4 bases and V by 4 bases; bases with no gene match: 9. Germline-derived CDR1 and CDR2 are SGHDT and YYEEEE. This CDR3 has 16 amino acids. CDR3 loop: CASSGETSGSLYEQYF. Written as DNA, the CDR3 is TGTGCCAGCAGCGGGGAGACTAGCGGGAGTTTGTACGAGCAGTACTTC.

The chain carries TRBV3-1 (or the pseudogene TRBV3-2) and TRBJ1-4; TRBD1 is a possible D gene (6 bases). This CDR3 region has 15 residues. The V gene's germline CDR1 is LGHDT and CDR2 YNNKEL (reference sequence). Trimming took 4 bases from V and 2 from J, leaving 11 bases between them. The DNA of the CDR3 is TGTGCCAGCAGCCGGGGGGGGCTCACTAATGAAAAACTGTTTTTT. It encodes CASSRGGLTNEKLFF.

This clone was picked up a small number of times. The genes are TRBV4-1 and TRBJ2-7; 8 bases line up with TRBD1. V lost 4 bases, J lost 4 bases, and 6 bases stayed unmatched. CDR1 MGHRA and CDR2 YSYEKL come from the germline V gene. The CDR3 runs 14 residues. The CDR3 here is CASSRTGPGYEQYF. Written as DNA, the CDR3 is TGCGCCAGCAGCCGGACAGGGCCTGGGTACGAGCAGTACTTC.

V usage is TRBV28 and J usage is TRBJ1-5, with a tentative D call TRBD1 (5 bases). CDR3 length: 16 amino acids. The V end was cut by 1 base, the J end by 2 bases, with 12 bases between. Germline V gene lookup returns CDR1 MDHEN and CDR2 SYDVKM. The CDR3 region is CASSLYGGGGNQPQHF. CDR3 DNA sequence: TGTGCCAGCAGTTTATATGGGGGAGGGGGCAATCAGCCCCAGCATTTT.

The chain is built from TRBV9 and TRBJ2-1, with D possibly matching TRBD2 (5 bases). The germline V gene encodes CDR1 SGDLS and CDR2 YYNGEE. V shed 7 bases and J shed 3 bases, with 17 bases lying between them. The CDR3 is made up of 15 amino acids. The CDR3, as DNA: TGTGCCAGCGTGGACCCGAAAGACTACTACAATGAGCAGTTCTTC. This sequence encodes CASVDPKDYYNEQFF.

The V gene is TRBV9, the J gene TRBJ1-4; D possibly corresponds to TRBD1 (6 bases). The CDR3 length is 13 residues. V was clipped by 7 bases and J by 3 bases, with 10 bases between them. Per germline, CDR1 SGDLS and CDR2 YYNGEE. The CDR3 is CASGGQANEKLFF. The DNA of the CDR3 is TGTGCCAGCGGGGGCCAGGCTAATGAAAAACTGTTTTTT.

Of note for this clone: In the same sample, other DNA sequences code for this CDR3. V and J are TRBV28 and TRBJ2-7; no definite D call. V was cut by 3 bases and J by 4 bases, with 4 bases left in between. Germline V gene data show CDR1 as MDHEN and CDR2 as SYDVKM. The CDR3 is 11 amino acids. The CDR3, as DNA: TGTGCCAGCAGTTTCTCTTACGAGCAGTACTTC. Its protein is CASSFSYEQYF.

The CDR3 region is CASSPGLADEQYF. CDR3 in DNA: TGTGCCAGCTCACCTGGACTAGCGGACGAGCAGTACTTC. The genes are TRBV18 and TRBJ2-7; 10 bases are a match to TRBD2. Germline trimming cut 3 bases from V and 5 bases from J; bases unmatched to any gene: 1. The CDR3 totals 13 residues. Germline CDR1 KGHSH, CDR2 LQKENI.

The genes are TRBV5-4 and TRBJ2-5; D ambiguous. The CDR3 contains 14 residues. Germline V CDR1 and CDR2: SGHNT, YYREEE (reference sequence). V lost 0 bases and J 1 base, leaving 7 bases between the germline ends. This CDR3 is CASSLGRSQETQYF. In nucleotides, the CDR3 is TGTGCCAGCAGCTTGGGACGGAGCCAAGAGACCCAGTACTTC.

This CDR3 reads CASSPDRPATNEKLFF. Written as DNA, the CDR3 is TGTGCCAGCAGCCCGGACAGGCCTGCAACTAATGAAAAACTGTTTTTT. V gene TRBV7-8 combines with J gene TRBJ1-4, with 7 bases lining up with TRBD1. This CDR3 is 16 amino acids long. Germline V gene data show CDR1 as SGHVS and CDR2 as FQNEAQ. V trimming: 5 bases; J trimming: 0 bases; junction bases outside the gene matches: 6.

The V gene is TRBV10-3, the J gene TRBJ2-5; weak D call: TRBD2 (7 bases). Trimming shortened V by 2 bases and J by 5 bases, and 12 bases separated the two germline ends. CDR3 length: 14 residues. The germline gives CDR1 ENHRY, CDR2 SYGVKD. The CDR3 DNA reads TGTGCCATCAGTGAGCGGGGGGCACGGGAGACCCAGTACTTC. As protein: CAISERGARETQYF.

The chain employs TRBV19 and TRBJ1-5; 7 nucleotides line up with TRBD1. Germline V gene data show CDR1 as LNHDA and CDR2 as SQIVND (reference sequence). The ends lost 1 base at V and 6 bases at J; junction bases unmatched: 9. The length of the CDR3 is 16 residues. The CDR3 nucleotides are TGTGCCAGTAGTATAGGATTCGGGACAGTATTTCAGCCCCAGCATTTT. This codes for CASSIGFGTVFQPQHF.

V and J are TRBV18 and TRBJ2-7, with D possibly being TRBD2 (5 bases). V was shortened by 3 bases and J by 6 bases, with 9 bases between the two germline ends. Germline-derived CDR1 and CDR2 are KGHSH and LQKENI. The CDR3 sequence is 12 residues long. CDR3 sequence: CASSPAGPEQYF. DNA of the CDR3: TGTGCCAGCTCACCCGCGGGTCCCGAGCAGTACTTC.